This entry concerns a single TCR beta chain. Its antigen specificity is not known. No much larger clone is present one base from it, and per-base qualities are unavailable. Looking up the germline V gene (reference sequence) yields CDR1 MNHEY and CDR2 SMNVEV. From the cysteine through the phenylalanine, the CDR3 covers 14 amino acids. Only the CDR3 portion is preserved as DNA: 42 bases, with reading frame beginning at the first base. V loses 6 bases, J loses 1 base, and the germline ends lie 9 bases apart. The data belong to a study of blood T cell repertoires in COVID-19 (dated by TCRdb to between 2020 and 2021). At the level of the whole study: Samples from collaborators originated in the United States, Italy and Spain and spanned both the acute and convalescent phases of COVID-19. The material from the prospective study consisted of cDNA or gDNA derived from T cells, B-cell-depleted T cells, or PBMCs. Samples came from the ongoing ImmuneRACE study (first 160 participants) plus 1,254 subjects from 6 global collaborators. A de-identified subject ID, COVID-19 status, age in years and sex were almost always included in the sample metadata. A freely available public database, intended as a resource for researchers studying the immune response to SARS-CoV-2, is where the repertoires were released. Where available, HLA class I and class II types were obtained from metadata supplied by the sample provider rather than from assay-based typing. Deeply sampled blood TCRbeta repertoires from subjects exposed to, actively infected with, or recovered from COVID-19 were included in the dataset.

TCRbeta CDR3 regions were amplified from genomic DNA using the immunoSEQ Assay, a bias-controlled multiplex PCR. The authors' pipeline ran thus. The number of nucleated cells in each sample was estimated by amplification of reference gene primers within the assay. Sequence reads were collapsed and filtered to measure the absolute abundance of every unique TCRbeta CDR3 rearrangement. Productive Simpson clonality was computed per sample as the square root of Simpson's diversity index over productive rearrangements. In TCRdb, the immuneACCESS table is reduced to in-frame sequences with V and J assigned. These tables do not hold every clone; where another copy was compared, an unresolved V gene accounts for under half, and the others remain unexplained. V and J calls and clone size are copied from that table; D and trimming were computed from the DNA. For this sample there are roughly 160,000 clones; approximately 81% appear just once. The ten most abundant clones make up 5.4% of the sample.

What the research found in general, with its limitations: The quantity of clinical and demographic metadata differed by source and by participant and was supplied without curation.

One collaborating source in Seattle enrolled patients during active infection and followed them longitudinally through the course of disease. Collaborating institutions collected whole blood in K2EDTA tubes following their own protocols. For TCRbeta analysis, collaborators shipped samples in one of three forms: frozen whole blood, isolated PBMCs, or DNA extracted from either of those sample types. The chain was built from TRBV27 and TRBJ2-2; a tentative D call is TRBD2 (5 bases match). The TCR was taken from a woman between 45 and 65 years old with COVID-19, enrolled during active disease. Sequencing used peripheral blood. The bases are TGTGCCAGCAGGCTCGAGGGGAACACCGGGGAGCTGTTTTTT. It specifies CASRLEGNTGELFF.